This T cell receptor (beta chain) was sequenced during a study of Ad26.COV2.S vaccination and SARS-CoV-2 variants. Indicated treatment: roughly 20 received Ad26.COV2.S at low or high dose, single or two shots; a few received placebo; per-sample allocation not given. It was on day 63 after the first vaccine or placebo injection that samples were taken. Repertoires were generated with immunoSEQ multiplex PCR, while TCRdb's copy carries only in-frame clones and drops some. The data hold 300,000 to 350,000 clones, with 90% observed a single time. Germline lookup yields CDR1 MDHEN and CDR2 SYDVKM. Trimming took 10 bases from V and 0 from J, leaving 16 bases between them. The CDR3 has 15 amino acids.

The source is a person aged 18-60 years who received the Ad26.COV2.S COVID-19 vaccine or a placebo. V gene TRBV28 combines with J gene TRBJ2-1; D gene uncertain. The source material was peripheral blood, sampled in a trial of Ad26.COV2.S vaccine versus placebo. The CDR3, as DNA: TGTGCCACCTTCGCCGGCGGCAGCTCCTACAATGAGCAGTTCTTC. Amino acids: CATFAGGSSYNEQFF.